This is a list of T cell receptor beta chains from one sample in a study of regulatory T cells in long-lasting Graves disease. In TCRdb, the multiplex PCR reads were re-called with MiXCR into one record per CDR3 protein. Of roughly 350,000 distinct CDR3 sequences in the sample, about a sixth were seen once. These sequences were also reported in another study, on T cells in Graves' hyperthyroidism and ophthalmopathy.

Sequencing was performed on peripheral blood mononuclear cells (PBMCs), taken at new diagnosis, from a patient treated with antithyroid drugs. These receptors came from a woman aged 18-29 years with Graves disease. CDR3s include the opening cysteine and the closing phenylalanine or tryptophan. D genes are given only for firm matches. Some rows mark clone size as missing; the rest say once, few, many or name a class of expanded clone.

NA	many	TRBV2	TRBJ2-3	TGTGCCAGCAGTGAAGGACAGAGCACAGATACGCAGTATTTT	CASSEGQSTDTQYF
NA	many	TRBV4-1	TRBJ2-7	TGCGCCAGCAGCCAAGAAGGACAGAATCGCGAGCAGTACTTC	CASSQEGQNREQYF
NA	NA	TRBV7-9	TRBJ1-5	TGTGCCAGCAGCAGACAGGTTAATCAGCCCCAGCATTTT	CASSRQVNQPQHF
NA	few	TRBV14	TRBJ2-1	TGTGCCAGCAGCCTCGGGCCGGGGGATGGGAATGGGCAGTTCTTC	CASSLGPGDGNGQFF
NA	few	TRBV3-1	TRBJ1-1	TGTGCCAGCAGCCAAGCCATATGGGGGCCTGAAGCTTTCTTT	CASSQAIWGPEAFF
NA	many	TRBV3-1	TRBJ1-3	TGTGCCAGCAGCCAAGAACTACTCTCTGGAAACACCATATATTTT	CASSQELLSGNTIYF
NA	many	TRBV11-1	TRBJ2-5	TGTGCCAGCAGCCCTTCGAGAGGGCTAGCGATGGAGACCCAGTACTTC	CASSPSRGLAMETQYF
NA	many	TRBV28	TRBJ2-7	TGTGCCAGCAGTTTACCGCTAGGGACCTGGCCCTACGAGCAGTACTTC	CASSLPLGTWPYEQYF
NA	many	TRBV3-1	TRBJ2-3	TGTGCCAGCAGCCAAGCAGGAAATACGCAGTATTTT	CASSQAGNTQYF
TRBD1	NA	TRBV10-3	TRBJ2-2	TGTGCCATCAGCTTAAGAACTGGACAGGGTACCGGGGAGCTGTTTTTT	CAISLRTGQGTGELFF
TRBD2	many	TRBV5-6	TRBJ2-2	TGTGCCAGCAGCTTCACAGGGAAAGCTAGCGGGAGGGCCGGGAGCGGGGAGCTGTTTTTT	CASSFTGKASGRAGSGELFF
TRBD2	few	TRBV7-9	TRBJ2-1	TGTGCCAGCAGCCCCCCTATAACTAGCGGGAGGGCTTACAATGAGCAGTTCTTC	CASSPPITSGRAYNEQFF
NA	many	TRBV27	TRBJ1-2	TGTGCCAGCAGCTGGCCGTATGGAGTAAACTATGGCTACACCTTC	CASSWPYGVNYGYTF
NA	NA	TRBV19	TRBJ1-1	TGTGCCAGTAGTATAGTTGCAGCGGCTGAAGCTTTCTTT	CASSIVAAAEAFF
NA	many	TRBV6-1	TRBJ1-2	TGTGCCAGCAACAATCCTATGGGGGAACCCTATGGCTACACCTTC	CASNNPMGEPYGYTF
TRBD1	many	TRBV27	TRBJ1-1	TGTGCCAGCAGTTTCTTCCCCCAGGGGGCAAACACTGAAGCTTTCTTT	CASSFFPQGANTEAFF
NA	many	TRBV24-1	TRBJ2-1	TGTGCCACCAGTGACGCGGGGGCCAAATCCTACAATGAGCAGTTCTTC	CATSDAGAKSYNEQFF
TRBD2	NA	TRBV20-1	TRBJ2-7	TGCAGTGCCGAACCGGACGGGGTCCCCGGGAGGGAGCAGTACTTC	CSAEPDGVPGREQYF
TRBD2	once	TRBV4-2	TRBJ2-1	TGTGCCAGCAGCCCCGGGACTAGCGGGAAATACAATGAGCAGTTCTTC	CASSPGTSGKYNEQFF
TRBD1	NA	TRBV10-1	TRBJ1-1	TGCGCCAGCCTTAACAGGGGGGGTTTTTCGTTTGACACTGAAGCTTTCTTT	CASLNRGGFSFDTEAFF
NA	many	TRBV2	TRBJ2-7	TGTGCCAGCAAAAATCCCTACGAGCAGTACTTC	CASKNPYEQYF
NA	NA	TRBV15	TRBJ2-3	TGTGCCACCAGCAGTCTCCGCCCCACAGATACGCAGTATTTT	CATSSLRPTDTQYF
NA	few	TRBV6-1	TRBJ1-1	TGTGCCACCGGGGAGGGAAGAAGCACTGAAGCTTTCTTT	CATGEGRSTEAFF
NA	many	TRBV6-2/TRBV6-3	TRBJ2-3	TGTGCCAGCAGTGACGGCCCTCCCGTCAGCACAGATACGCAGTATTTT	CASSDGPPVSTDTQYF
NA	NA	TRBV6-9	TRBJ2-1	TGTGCCAACAGTTATCCTGAGCAGTTCTTC	CANSYPEQFF
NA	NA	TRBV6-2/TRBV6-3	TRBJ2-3	TGTGCCAGCAGTGCCGAAGCGGGCACAGATACGCAGTATTTT	CASSAEAGTDTQYF
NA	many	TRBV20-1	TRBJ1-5	TGCAGTGCGCAGGCCCGGGTGGGCAATCAGCCCCAGCATTTT	CSAQARVGNQPQHF
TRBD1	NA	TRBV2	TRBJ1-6	TGTGCCAGCAGTCGGACAGGGATGGATTCACCCCTCCACTTT	CASSRTGMDSPLHF
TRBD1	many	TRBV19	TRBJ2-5	TGTGCCAGTAGTATCCCGGGACAGGGGTTGGAGACCCAGTACTTC	CASSIPGQGLETQYF
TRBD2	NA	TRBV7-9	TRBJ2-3	TGTGCCAGCAGCCCCAATTGGGAGCGGGAGGGGGCTCGCACAGATACGCAGTATTTT	CASSPNWEREGARTDTQYF
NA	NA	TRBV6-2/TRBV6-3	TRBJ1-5	TGTGCCAGCAGACCGATGGGTAGCAATCAGCCCCAGCATTTT	CASRPMGSNQPQHF
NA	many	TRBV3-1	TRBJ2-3	TGTGCCAGCAGTCTCGTGGGATCCAAAGATACGCAGTATTTT	CASSLVGSKDTQYF
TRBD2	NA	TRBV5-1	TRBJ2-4	TGCGCCAGCAGCAGCCAAGGGACTAGCGATCTAGCCAAAAACATTCAGTACTTC	CASSSQGTSDLAKNIQYF